One sample yielded the 29 T cell receptor beta chains listed below, sequenced in a study of cytomegalovirus exposure and HLA in healthy donors. PCR was performed using 60 Vbeta and 13 Jbeta primers. Data came from immunoSEQ multiplex PCR; TCRdb stores just in-frame clones and leaves some out. The listing contains roughly 39,000 clones. Sequenced: PBMCs. The receptors were gathered from a man aged 25 to 40 in good health and CMV-seronegative.

The chain links TRBV18 to TRBJ1-4, with a tentative D call TRBD1 (6 bases). CDR1 is KGHSH and CDR2 is LQKENI in the germline V gene. The germline V and J ends were trimmed by 5 bases and 4 bases, with 8 bases remaining between them. This CDR3 region has 13 residues. The CDR3 region is CASSRDINEKLFF. For the CDR3, the DNA is TGTGCCAGCTCAAGGGACATTAATGAAAAACTGTTTTTT.

The CDR3 coding sequence is TGCGCCAGCAGCTTGGCCGGGTACGGAGATGGCTACACCTTC. Its protein product is CASSLAGYGDGYTF. The V and J genes are TRBV5-1 and TRBJ1-2; D not resolved. CDR1 and CDR2 (germline): SGHRS, YFSETQ. The CDR3 spans 14 residues. Trimming stripped 0 bases from V and 6 bases from J, with 12 bases between.

The chain joins TRBV6-1 to TRBJ1-2, with 12 bases matching TRBD1. In germline, CDR1 is MNHNS, CDR2 SASEGT. The CDR3 totals 13 residues. The CDR3 spells CAGDRGQRDGYTF. The CDR3 DNA reads TGTGCTGGGGACAGGGGGCAAAGGGATGGCTACACCTTC.

This chain uses TRBV5-4 with TRBJ2-1; D may be TRBD1 (5 bases). Germline V gene data show CDR1 as SGHNT and CDR2 as YYREEE (reference sequence). Trimming shortened V by 2 bases and J by 8 bases, and 11 bases separated the two germline ends. The CDR3 totals 13 residues. Here the CDR3 DNA reads TGTGCCAGCAGCTTCTCACAGGACGATGAGCAGTTCTTC. This encodes CASSFSQDDEQFF.

V gene TRBV29-1 combines with J gene TRBJ2-7; maybe TRBD2 (6 bases). The CDR3 loop spans 14 amino acids. Germline V gene sequence: CDR1 SQVTM, CDR2 ANQGSEA. Trimming removed 4 bases from V and 3 bases from J, with 16 bases in between. CDR3 sequence reads: CSVVVRGTVYEQYF. The DNA for the CDR3 is TGCAGCGTTGTTGTTCGGGGGACGGTCTACGAGCAGTACTTC.

The genes are TRBV5-1 and TRBJ2-7; D remains unclear. The V and J ends lost 0 bases and 3 bases respectively, with 7 bases between them. The CDR3 runs to 13 residues. In germline, CDR1 is SGHRS, CDR2 YFSETQ. The CDR3 DNA sequence: TGCGCCAGCAGCTTGGACAGCCTCTACGAGCAGTACTTC. Amino acid sequence: CASSLDSLYEQYF. Full variable domain (outside the CDR3, taken from reference TRBV5-1 and TRBJ2-7): KAGVTQTPRYLIKTRGQQVTLSCSPISGHRSVSWYQQTPGQGLQFLFEYFSETQRNKGNFPGRFSGRQFSNSRSEMNVSTLELGDSALYLCASSLDSLYEQYFGPGTRLTVT.

The chain employs TRBV6-1 and TRBJ2-7; TRBD2 aligns across 11 bases. Germline trimming cut 7 bases from V and 3 bases from J; bases unmatched to any gene: 8. Germline CDR1 reads MNHNS; CDR2 reads SASEGT. This CDR3 contains 15 residues. This CDR3 reads CASKTTLAGGYEQYF. The CDR3 DNA sequence: TGTGCCAGCAAAACGACTCTAGCGGGAGGCTACGAGCAGTACTTC.

The chain links TRBV29-1 to TRBJ1-2; 9 positions match TRBD1. CDR1 is SQVTM, CDR2 ANQGSEA, per germline. The junction had 1 base not matched to a gene; V was cut back by 4 bases and J by 4 bases. The CDR3 runs 12 residues. The CDR3 DNA is TGCAGCGTTGTGGGACAGGGCTATGGCTACACCTTC. Translated, it gives CSVVGQGYGYTF.

The chain joins TRBV29-1 to TRBJ2-3; the match to TRBD2 covers 11 bases. The CDR3 extends over 14 amino acids. Germline V lookup: CDR1 SQVTM, CDR2 ANQGSEA. The ends lost 6 bases at V and 0 bases at J; junction bases unmatched: 2. The CDR3 DNA follows: TGCAGCGTGGGGACTAGCGGCAGCACAGATACGCAGTATTTT. The encoded protein is CSVGTSGSTDTQYF.

The rearrangement uses TRBV21-1 and TRBJ2-5; the D call in the table, TRBD1, was not verified against the DNA. TRBV21-1 is classified as a pseudogene. The CDR3 runs 13 residues. CDR3 DNA: TGTGCCAGCAGCCCCGGACAGGGGGAGACCCAGTACTTC. Encoded protein: CASSPGQGETQYF.

V gene TRBV5-6 combines with J gene TRBJ1-3; D uncertain. Germline CDR1 is SGHDT and CDR2 is YYEEEE. The length of the CDR3 is 14 residues. V was cut by 3 bases and J by 0 bases, with 7 bases left in between. This CDR3 is CASSSLSSGNTIYF. The CDR3 bases are TGTGCCAGCAGCTCCCTTTCCTCTGGAAACACCATATATTTT.

The chain is built from TRBV13 and TRBJ2-3; 8 nucleotides line up with TRBD1. The CDR3 extends over 19 amino acids. Germline V gene sequence: CDR1 PRHDT, CDR2 FYEKMQ (reference sequence). Trimming removed 3 bases from V and 4 bases from J; junction bases left unmatched: 18. This chain's CDR3 is CASSFYGTGQEFVADTQYF. The CDR3 region has the DNA TGTGCCAGCAGCTTTTACGGGACAGGACAGGAGTTCGTCGCAGATACGCAGTATTTT.

The rearrangement uses TRBV4-1 and TRBJ2-2; 8 nucleotides line up with TRBD1. Germline lookup yields CDR1 MGHRA and CDR2 YSYEKL. V shed 2 bases and J 6 bases; nucleotides not matched to a gene: 11. CDR3 length equals 17 residues. The CDR3 DNA reads as TGCGCCAGCAGCCAACTCGGGACAGGTACCCGGCCCGGGGAGCTGTTTTTT. Amino acid sequence: CASSQLGTGTRPGELFF.

V and J are TRBV6-5 and TRBJ2-7, with TRBD1 matching 7 bases. Germline CDR1 MNHEY, CDR2 SVGAGI. There are 12 residues in the CDR3. Unmatched junction bases numbered 2, after V lost 5 bases and J lost 4 bases. CDR3 loop: CASSKGQYEQYF. The CDR3 nucleotides are TGTGCCAGCAGTAAGGGACAGTACGAGCAGTACTTC.

CDR3 nucleotides: TGTGCCAGCAGTTTACGGGACTCCCGTGAGCCCCAGCATTTT. It specifies CASSLRDSREPQHF. The chain links TRBV27 to TRBJ1-5; possible D gene TRBD1, 5 bases. The CDR3 extends over 14 amino acids. From germline, CDR1 is MNHEY and CDR2 SMNVEV (reference sequence). The V gene lost 2 bases and the J gene lost 8 bases, with 13 bases spanning the gap.

The chain couples TRBV4-3 to TRBJ2-3; TRBD2 matches at 10 bases. Germline V CDR1 and CDR2: LGHNA, YSLEER. The CDR3 contains 16 residues. The V and J ends lost 1 base and 6 bases, in that order; junction bases with no gene match: 7. CDR3 residues: CASSQGSGRGVDTQYF. The DNA of the CDR3 is TGCGCCAGCAGCCAAGGGAGCGGGAGGGGCGTTGATACGCAGTATTTT.

The rearrangement links TRBV6-1 to TRBJ1-2; D might be TRBD1 (5 bases). The germline gives CDR1 MNHNS, CDR2 SASEGT. V shed 2 bases and J shed 8 bases, with 15 bases lying between them. The CDR3 loop spans 14 amino acids. The CDR3 coding sequence is TGTGCCAGCAGTGAACCGGGGCGGAGGGAAGGCTACACCTTC. It codes for CASSEPGRREGYTF.

V usage is TRBV4-3 and J usage is TRBJ1-2, with unresolved D. V gave up 3 bases and J gave up 0 bases, with 8 bases separating them. The germline V gene encodes CDR1 LGHNA and CDR2 YSLEER. The CDR3 is made up of 14 amino acids. CDR3 protein: CASSHAKTNYGYTF. The DNA of the CDR3 is TGCGCCAGCAGCCATGCGAAGACTAACTATGGCTACACCTTC.

This chain uses TRBV6-5 with TRBJ2-7; 7 positions match TRBD1. J lost 3 bases, V lost 2 bases, and 4 bases had no gene match. The CDR3 consists of 14 residues. Germline V gene data show CDR1 as MNHEY and CDR2 as SVGAGI. CDR3 region: CASSYAGGVYEQYF. The CDR3 coding sequence is TGTGCCAGCAGTTACGCAGGGGGTGTCTACGAGCAGTACTTC.

The rearrangement links TRBV27 to TRBJ1-6; a possible D gene is TRBD1 (5 bases). The CDR3 loop spans 15 amino acids. The V end was cut by 4 bases, the J end by 7 bases, with 14 bases between. The germline CDR1 and CDR2 sequences are MNHEY and SMNVEV (reference sequence). CDR3 DNA sequence: TGTGCCAGCAGTTCAGATGCGGGGGGAAATTCACCCCTCCACTTT. The encoded protein is CASSSDAGGNSPLHF.

The chain uses TRBV19 and TRBJ1-1, with D possibly matching TRBD1 (5 bases). The CDR3 is 16 amino acids. Looked up from germline, CDR1 is LNHDA and CDR2 is SQIVND (reference sequence). Trimming removed 2 bases from V and 6 bases from J, with 19 bases in between. The chain's CDR3 is CASSITARQRKAEAFF. The CDR3 bases are TGTGCCAGTAGTATAACCGCCCGACAGAGAAAAGCTGAAGCTTTCTTT.

The V call is TRBV30, the J call TRBJ2-3, with D perhaps TRBD2 (5 bases). Germline V lookup: CDR1 GTSNPN, CDR2 SVGIG (reference sequence). The V and J ends lost 5 bases and 8 bases respectively, with 17 bases between them. The CDR3 totals 13 residues. CDR3 coding DNA: TGTGCCTGGGGCGGACTCCGAGGACGTACGCAGTATTTT. Protein: CAWGGLRGRTQYF.

This sequence joins TRBV6-1 and TRBJ1-3; 7 bases are shared with TRBD1. The V gene's germline CDR1 is MNHNS and CDR2 SASEGT. V trimming: 7 bases; J trimming: 2 bases; junction bases outside the gene matches: 5. The length of the CDR3 is 14 residues. In DNA, the CDR3 is TGTGCCAGCACCCTGACAGGGACTGGAAACACCATATATTTT. It yields the protein CASTLTGTGNTIYF.

The rearrangement links TRBV4-2 to TRBJ2-7; 11 positions agree with TRBD1. Germline V gene lookup returns CDR1 LGHNA and CDR2 YNFKEQ. The CDR3 extends over 16 amino acids. V lost 1 base, J lost 0 bases, and 2 bases stayed unmatched. This chain's CDR3 is CASSQADRGLSYEQYF. The CDR3 bases are TGTGCCAGCAGCCAAGCGGACAGGGGGCTCTCCTACGAGCAGTACTTC.

This sequence joins TRBV18 and TRBJ2-7; D is perhaps TRBD1 (5 bases). This CDR3 spans 14 amino acids. The germline gives CDR1 KGHSH, CDR2 LQKENI. Trimming cost V 1 base and J 2 bases, with 9 bases left between them. For the CDR3, the DNA is TGTGCCAGCTCACCACTCGACAGCGCCTACGAGCAGTACTTC. It translates to CASSPLDSAYEQYF.

The chain joins TRBV9 to TRBJ2-7; 14 nucleotides agree with TRBD2. This CDR3 region has 16 residues. Germline V gene data show CDR1 as SGDLS and CDR2 as YYNGEE. V was pared by 0 bases and J by 7 bases, with 6 bases of the junction left unmatched. This CDR3 is CASSVEPGLAGEEQYF. CDR3 DNA sequence: TGTGCCAGCAGCGTAGAACCGGGACTAGCGGGAGAAGAGCAGTACTTC.

The genes are TRBV7-9 and TRBJ2-1; 12 nucleotides agree with TRBD2. The germline V gene has CDR1 SEHNR and CDR2 FQNEAQ (reference sequence). The CDR3 length is 17 residues. Trimming removed 5 bases from V and 2 bases from J; junction bases left unmatched: 7. For the CDR3, the DNA is TGTGCCAGCAGCCCAAGACTAGCGGGAGAACCCTACAATGAGCAGTTCTTC. Translation gives CASSPRLAGEPYNEQFF.

The chain carries TRBV27 and TRBJ1-1, with TRBD1 as a possible D gene (6 bases). The CDR3 totals 13 residues. The V gene's germline CDR1 is MNHEY and CDR2 SMNVEV (reference sequence). V was cut by 7 bases and J by 5 bases, with 14 bases left in between. DNA of the CDR3: TGTGCCAGCACCGATCTGACAGGTACTGAAGCTTTCTTT. Its protein is CASTDLTGTEAFF.

This rearrangement joins TRBV7-2 to TRBJ2-1; 9 bases agree with TRBD2. In germline, CDR1 is SGHTA, CDR2 FQGNSA. This CDR3 is built from 16 residues. Trimming at V came to 5 bases and at J to 9 bases, leaving 14 bases not matched to a gene. The CDR3 reads CASSPPGLALRPEQFF. The CDR3 DNA reads TGTGCCAGCAGCCCCCCGGGACTAGCCCTCCGCCCTGAGCAGTTCTTC.